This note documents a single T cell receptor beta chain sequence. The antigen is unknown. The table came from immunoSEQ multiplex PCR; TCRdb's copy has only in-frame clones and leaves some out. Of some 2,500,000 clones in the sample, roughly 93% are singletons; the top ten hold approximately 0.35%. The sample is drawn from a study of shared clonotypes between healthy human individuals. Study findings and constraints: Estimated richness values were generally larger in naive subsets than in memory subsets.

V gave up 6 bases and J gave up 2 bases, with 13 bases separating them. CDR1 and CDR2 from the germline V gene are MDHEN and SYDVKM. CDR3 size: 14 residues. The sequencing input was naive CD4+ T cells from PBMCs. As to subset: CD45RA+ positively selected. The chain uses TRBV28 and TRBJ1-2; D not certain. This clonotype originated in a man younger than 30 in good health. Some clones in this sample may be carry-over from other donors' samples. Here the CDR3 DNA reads TGTGCCAGCAGCCGCGACGGGAAGAACTATGGCTACACCTTC. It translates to CASSRDGKNYGYTF.